Shown below are 25 T cell receptor beta chains from a single sample sequenced in a study of blood T cell repertoires in COVID-19. Profiled with immunoSEQ multiplex PCR; TCRdb holds only in-frame clones, not every one. The data contain about 150,000 clones, roughly 83% of them singletons. Specimen: peripheral blood. These TCRs come from a man aged 18 to 30 with active or convalescent COVID-19.

The chain has TRBV9 and TRBJ1-4; D remains unclear. Germline CDR1 and CDR2: SGDLS and YYNGEE. Trimming took 0 bases from V and 0 from J, leaving 9 bases between them. This CDR3 is built from 16 residues. The CDR3 bases are TGTGCCAGCAGCGTAGGGGCCCTTGCAACTAATGAAAAACTGTTTTTT. The encoded protein is CASSVGALATNEKLFF.

The V call is TRBV29-1, the J call TRBJ2-7, with D perhaps matching TRBD1 (5 bases). Trimming cost V 6 bases and J 6 bases, with 15 bases left between them. This CDR3 spans 12 amino acids. Germline values: CDR1 SQVTM, CDR2 ANQGSEA. CDR3 loop: CSVADSSGEQYF. CDR3 nucleotides: TGCAGCGTCGCCGACAGTTCGGGCGAGCAGTACTTC.

The chain uses TRBV7-2 and TRBJ2-6; D unresolved. This CDR3 is 15 amino acids long. The V end was cut by 1 base, the J end by 0 bases, with 4 bases between. Per the germline V gene, CDR1 is SGHTA and CDR2 is FQGNSA. The CDR3 nucleotides read TGTGCCAGCAGCTTAGGACACTCTGGGGCCAACGTCCTGACTTTC. Protein: CASSLGHSGANVLTF.

Written as DNA, the CDR3 is TGTGCCAGCAGTTACCGAACTAGCGGGGTGCACGAGACCCAGTACTTC. Translation gives CASSYRTSGVHETQYF. The chain combines TRBV7-9 with TRBJ2-5; TRBD2 matches at 10 bases. CDR3 length equals 16 residues. The V gene end was trimmed by 6 bases and the J gene end by 5 bases; junction bases not matched to a gene: 12. Germline V gives CDR1 SEHNR, CDR2 FQNEAQ (reference sequence).

The CDR3 loop is CASSPRASNDYEQYF. The CDR3 DNA reads TGTGCCAGCAGCCCCCGCGCCTCGAATGACTACGAGCAGTACTTC. The V gene is TRBV7-6, the J gene TRBJ2-7; no firm D call. The CDR3 is 15 residues long. The V gene's germline CDR1 is SGHVS and CDR2 FNYEAQ. V was cut by 5 bases and J by 3 bases, with 17 bases left in between. The variable domain in full, completed from reference TRBV7-6 and TRBJ2-7, reads GAGVSQSPRYKVTKRGQDVALRCDPISGHVSLYWYRQALGQGPEFLTYFNYEAQQDKSGLPNDRFSAERPEGSISTLTIQRTEQRDSAMYRCASSPRASNDYEQYFGPGTRLTVT.

The chain couples TRBV29-1 to TRBJ2-7, with 7 bases matching TRBD1. Germline V gene sequence: CDR1 SQVTM, CDR2 ANQGSEA. The CDR3 has 15 amino acids. The ends lost 3 bases at V and 5 bases at J; junction bases unmatched: 13. The CDR3 nucleotides are TGCAGCGTTGACTCATATTCGAGACAGGGAAACGAGCAGTACTTC. Its translation is CSVDSYSRQGNEQYF.

This chain connects TRBV10-3 to TRBJ2-5; 10 bases are a match to TRBD2. The CDR3 loop spans 16 amino acids. Germline loops: CDR1 ENHRY, CDR2 SYGVKD. The trim removed 7 bases at V and 4 bases at J, leaving 12 bases unmatched. As DNA, the CDR3 is TGTGCCATCAAGGCCGGGAGCGGGAGGGCCGGAGAGACCCAGTACTTC. Protein: CAIKAGSGRAGETQYF.

This chain connects TRBV29-1 to TRBJ1-1, with 7 positions matching TRBD1. CDR1 and CDR2 from the germline V gene are SQVTM and ANQGSEA. V gave up 6 bases and J gave up 1 base; unmatched junction bases: 8. This CDR3 region has 14 residues. This CDR3 reads CSVSMGQWNTEAFF. CDR3 nucleotides: TGCAGCGTATCTATGGGACAGTGGAACACTGAAGCTTTCTTT.

The rearrangement uses TRBV19 and TRBJ2-1, with 9 bases identical to TRBD2. The CDR3 runs 16 residues. After removal of 3 bases from V and 1 base from J, the junction contained 4 bases not matched to a gene. Per the germline V gene, CDR1 is LNHDA and CDR2 is SQIVND (reference sequence). As DNA, the CDR3 is TGTGCCAGTAGTATTCACGCGGGAGGGTCCTACAATGAGCAGTTCTTC. It specifies CASSIHAGGSYNEQFF.

The rearrangement joins TRBV3-1 (or the pseudogene TRBV3-2) to TRBJ1-3; 7 nucleotides agree with TRBD1. Per the germline V gene, CDR1 is LGHDT and CDR2 is YNNKEL (reference sequence). This CDR3 contains 13 residues. The V and J ends lost 10 bases and 0 bases, in that order; junction bases with no gene match: 3. The CDR3 protein is CANGDSSGNTIYF. The CDR3, as DNA: TGTGCCAACGGGGACAGCTCTGGAAACACCATATATTTT.

The rearrangement uses TRBV11-2 and TRBJ2-5; weak D call: TRBD2 (6 bases). Germline-derived CDR1 and CDR2 are SGHAT and FQNNGV. The CDR3 extends over 14 amino acids. V was shortened by 5 bases and J by 5 bases, with 15 bases between the two germline ends. The CDR3 DNA sequence: TGTGCCAGCAGCGCACCGGGAGTGGGTGAGACCCAGTACTTC. Protein: CASSAPGVGETQYF.

This CDR3 is CASSSMGAGAGELFF. DNA for the CDR3: TGTGCCAGCAGCTCAATGGGCGCGGGAGCCGGGGAGCTGTTTTTT. The chain has TRBV7-3 and TRBJ2-2, with 7 bases that match TRBD2. Per germline, CDR1 SGHTA and CDR2 FQGTGA. The CDR3 covers 15 residues. V lost 4 bases and J lost 6; bases outside the gene matches: 8.

V usage is TRBV28 and J usage is TRBJ1-4, with D hard to call. The CDR3 sequence is 13 residues long. Per the germline V gene, CDR1 is MDHEN and CDR2 is SYDVKM. V shed 8 bases and J shed 3 bases, with 10 bases lying between them. The CDR3 DNA sequence: TGTGCCAGCTGGGAGGTAGCTAATGAAAAACTGTTTTTT. This sequence encodes CASWEVANEKLFF.

V gene TRBV18 combines with J gene TRBJ1-2; 7 bases fit TRBD1. CDR3 size: 16 residues. CDR1 and CDR2 from the germline V gene are KGHSH and LQKENI. J was trimmed by 6 bases and V by 3 bases; bases with no gene match: 13. The CDR3 protein is CASSPGVGDRAHGYTF. CDR3 DNA: TGTGCCAGCTCACCTGGGGTGGGCGACAGGGCTCATGGCTACACCTTC. The full variable domain, with the rest looked up from reference TRBV18 and TRBJ1-2, is NAGVMQNPRHLVRRRGQEARLRCSPMKGHSHVYWYRQLPEEGLKFMVYLQKENIIDESGMPKERFSAEFPKEGPSILRIQQVVRGDSAAYFCASSPGVGDRAHGYTFGSGTRLTVV.

The chain couples TRBV19 to TRBJ1-1; 10 bases line up with TRBD1. The germline V gene encodes CDR1 LNHDA and CDR2 SQIVND (reference sequence). J was trimmed by 6 bases and V by 1 base; bases with no gene match: 5. The CDR3 has 15 amino acids. CDR3 sequence (DNA): TGTGCCAGTAGTATAGCGGGACAGGGGAGGGCTGAAGCTTTCTTT. This sequence encodes CASSIAGQGRAEAFF.

In its sample, this clone was seen once. The chain joins TRBV15 to TRBJ1-1; D is possibly TRBD1 (5 bases). The CDR3 extends over 12 amino acids. V shed 5 bases and J shed 5 bases, with 9 bases lying between them. In germline, CDR1 is LNHNV, CDR2 YYDKDF (reference sequence). The CDR3 bases are TGTGCCACCAGCCTGGGGGGAACTGAAGCTTTCTTT. It yields the protein CATSLGGTEAFF.

The chain combines TRBV6-2 or TRBV6-3 with TRBJ1-1; D is uncertain. Germline CDR1 and CDR2: MNHEY and SVGEGT. The V end lost 0 bases, the J end lost 0 bases, and 23 bases lay between the germline ends. CDR3 length: 20 residues. The CDR3 region has the DNA TGTGCCAGCAGTTACTCGTTCCCGCAGGATCACGGTAACATGAACACTGAAGCTTTCTTT. Amino acid sequence: CASSYSFPQDHGNMNTEAFF.

The rearrangement links TRBV13 to TRBJ2-3; tentatively, D is TRBD2 (6 bases). The CDR3 totals 16 residues. V was trimmed by 5 bases and J by 2 bases, leaving 17 bases between them. In germline, CDR1 is PRHDT, CDR2 FYEKMQ (reference sequence). CDR3: CASSPSLARATDTQYF. The CDR3 bases are TGTGCCAGCAGCCCTTCGCTAGCGCGGGCCACAGATACGCAGTATTTT.

The V call is TRBV19, the J call TRBJ2-5; possible D gene TRBD1, 6 bases. V gave up 3 bases and J gave up 3 bases, with 14 bases separating them. This CDR3 region has 15 residues. Germline-derived CDR1 and CDR2 are LNHDA and SQIVND (reference sequence). The CDR3 DNA is TGTGCCAGTAGTATGTCCAGGGGTGTGGAAGAGACCCAGTACTTC. Translation gives CASSMSRGVEETQYF.

The chain joins TRBV4-1 to TRBJ1-1; possibly TRBD1 for D (6 bases). The CDR3 contains 14 residues. Per germline, CDR1 MGHRA and CDR2 YSYEKL. Trimming left V 4 bases short and J 1 base short, with 10 bases between. The CDR3: CASSLGHGNTEAFF. The CDR3 DNA is TGCGCCAGCAGCCTGGGACACGGGAACACTGAAGCTTTCTTT.

The chain recombines TRBV19 with TRBJ1-5; D is unclear. V was clipped by 4 bases and J by 0 bases, with 16 bases between them. Germline CDR1 is LNHDA and CDR2 is SQIVND (reference sequence). The CDR3 sequence is 17 residues long. The CDR3 protein is CASSTLRGDSSNQPQHF. As DNA, the CDR3 is TGTGCCAGTAGTACACTCCGGGGTGATAGTAGCAATCAGCCCCAGCATTTT.

The gene calls are TRBV19 and TRBJ1-1; D not resolved. Germline values: CDR1 LNHDA, CDR2 SQIVND (reference sequence). Trimming cost V 4 bases and J 0 bases, with 12 bases left between them. The CDR3 totals 15 residues. CDR3 DNA sequence: TGTGCCAGTAGTAGAGGGAGGCAGGTGAACACTGAAGCTTTCTTT. Protein sequence: CASSRGRQVNTEAFF.

The count of this clone is one. The chain links TRBV28 to TRBJ1-2; D uncertain. With 6 bases removed from V and 6 bases from J, the gap between germline ends came to 17 bases. This CDR3 spans 14 amino acids. CDR1 and CDR2 from the germline V gene are MDHEN and SYDVKM. This CDR3 reads CASSPSYSFDGYTF. CDR3 coding DNA: TGTGCCAGCAGCCCGAGTTATTCGTTCGATGGCTACACCTTC.

The chain carries TRBV7-3 and TRBJ2-5, with a weak D call TRBD1 (6 bases). V was shortened by 5 bases and J by 4 bases, with 11 bases between the two germline ends. The CDR3 sequence is 13 residues long. In germline, CDR1 is SGHTA, CDR2 FQGTGA. CDR3 sequence: CASSQGMGETQYF. The DNA for the CDR3 is TGTGCCAGCAGCCAGGGGATGGGAGAGACCCAGTACTTC. Full variable domain (remainder filled in from reference TRBV7-3 and TRBJ2-5): GAGVSQTPSNKVTEKGKYVELRCDPISGHTALYWYRQSLGQGPEFLIYFQGTGAADDSGLPNDRFFAVRPEGSVSTLKIQRTERGDSAVYLCASSQGMGETQYFGPGTRLLVL.

Comments on this clone: A read error may produce the germline difference seen at one junction end. V gene TRBV19 combines with J gene TRBJ1-2; D might be TRBD1 (6 bases). Germline loops: CDR1 LNHDA, CDR2 SQIVND (reference sequence). This CDR3 is built from 13 residues. The CDR3 nucleotides are TGTGCCAGTAGTAGGCCGGGACACTACGGCTACACCTTC. It yields the protein CASSRPGHYGYTF.